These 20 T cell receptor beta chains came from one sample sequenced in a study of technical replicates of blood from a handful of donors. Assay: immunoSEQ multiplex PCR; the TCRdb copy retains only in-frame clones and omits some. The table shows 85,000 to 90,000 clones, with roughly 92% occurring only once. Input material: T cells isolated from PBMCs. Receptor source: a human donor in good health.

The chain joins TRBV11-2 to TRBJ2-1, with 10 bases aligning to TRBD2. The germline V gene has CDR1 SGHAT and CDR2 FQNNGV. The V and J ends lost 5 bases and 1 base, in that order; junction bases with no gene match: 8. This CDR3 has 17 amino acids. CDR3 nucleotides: TGTGCCAGCAGCCCGCCTTCAGCGGGGGGGTCCTACAATGAGCAGTTCTTC. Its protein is CASSPPSAGGSYNEQFF.

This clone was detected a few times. The CDR3 nucleotides are TGTGCCAGCAGCCAGGCCGACAGGACCTACCAAGAGACCCAGTACTTC. Translation: CASSQADRTYQETQYF. This chain links TRBV7-9 with TRBJ2-5; tentative D call: TRBD1 (6 bases). V lost 5 bases, J lost 0 bases, and 16 bases lay in between. Germline V gene data show CDR1 as SEHNR and CDR2 as FQNEAQ (reference sequence). The CDR3 is 16 amino acids. The full variable domain, with the rest looked up from reference TRBV7-9 and TRBJ2-5, is DTGVSQNPRHKITKRGQNVTFRCDPISEHNRLYWYRQTLGQGPEFLTYFQNEAQLEKSRLLSDRFSAERPKGSFSTLEIQRTEQGDSAMYLCASSQADRTYQETQYFGPGTRLLVL.

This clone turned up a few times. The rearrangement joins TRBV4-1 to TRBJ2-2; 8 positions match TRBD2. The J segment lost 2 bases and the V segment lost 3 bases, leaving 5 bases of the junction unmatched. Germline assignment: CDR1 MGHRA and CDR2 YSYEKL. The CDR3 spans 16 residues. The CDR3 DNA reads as TGCGCCAGCAGCCAGAGCGGGGGACTCAACACCGGGGAGCTGTTTTTT. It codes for CASSQSGGLNTGELFF.

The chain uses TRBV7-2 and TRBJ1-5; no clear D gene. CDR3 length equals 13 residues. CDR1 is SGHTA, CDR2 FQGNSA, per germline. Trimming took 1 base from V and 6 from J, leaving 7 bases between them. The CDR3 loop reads CASSLVMSQPQHF. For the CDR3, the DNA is TGTGCCAGCAGCTTAGTGATGAGTCAGCCCCAGCATTTT.

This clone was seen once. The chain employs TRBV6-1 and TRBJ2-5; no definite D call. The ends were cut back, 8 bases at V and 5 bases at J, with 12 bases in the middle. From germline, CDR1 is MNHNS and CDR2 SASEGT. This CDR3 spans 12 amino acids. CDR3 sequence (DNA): TGTGCCAGCTTAATCTATAAGGAGACCCAGTACTTC. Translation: CASLIYKETQYF.

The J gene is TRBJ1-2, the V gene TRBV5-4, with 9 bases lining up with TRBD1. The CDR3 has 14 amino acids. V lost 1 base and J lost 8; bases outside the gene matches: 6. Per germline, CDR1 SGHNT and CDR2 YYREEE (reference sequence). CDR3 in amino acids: CASSLRDRVFGYTF. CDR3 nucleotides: TGTGCCAGCAGCTTGAGGGACAGGGTATTCGGCTACACCTTC.

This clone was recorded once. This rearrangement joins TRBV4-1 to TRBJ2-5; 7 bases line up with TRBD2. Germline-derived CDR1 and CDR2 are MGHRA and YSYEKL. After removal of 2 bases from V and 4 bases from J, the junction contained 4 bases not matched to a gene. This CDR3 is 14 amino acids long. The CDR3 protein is CASSQSTSVETQYF. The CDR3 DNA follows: TGCGCCAGCAGCCAAAGTACTAGCGTAGAGACCCAGTACTTC.

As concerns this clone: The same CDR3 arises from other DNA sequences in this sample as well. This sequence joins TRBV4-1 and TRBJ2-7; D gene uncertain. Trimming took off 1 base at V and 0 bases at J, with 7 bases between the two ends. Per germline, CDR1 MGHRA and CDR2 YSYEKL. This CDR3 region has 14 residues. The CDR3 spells CASSQVTDSYEQYF. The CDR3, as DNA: TGCGCCAGCAGCCAAGTTACAGACTCCTACGAGCAGTACTTC.

In nucleotides, the CDR3 is TGTGCCTGGAGGCCTAAAACCGGGGAGCCATTGAGGACTGAAGCTTTCTTT. The encoded protein is CAWRPKTGEPLRTEAFF. The chain recombines TRBV30 with TRBJ1-1; D ambiguous. CDR3 size: 17 residues. V lost 3 bases and J 5 bases, leaving 25 bases between the germline ends. CDR1 and CDR2 from the germline V gene are GTSNPN and SVGIG (reference sequence).

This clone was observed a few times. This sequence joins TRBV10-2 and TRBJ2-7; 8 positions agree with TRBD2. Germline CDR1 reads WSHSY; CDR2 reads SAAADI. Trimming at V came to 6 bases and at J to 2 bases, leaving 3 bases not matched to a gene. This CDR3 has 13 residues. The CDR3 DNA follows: TGCGCCAGCAGCAAAGCGGGAGCCTACGAGCAGTACTTC. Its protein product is CASSKAGAYEQYF.

The CDR3 region has the DNA TGCGCCAGCAGCTTGGCCCCAGGGACAGGACAGGGAGATACGCAGTATTTT. Translation: CASSLAPGTGQGDTQYF. The J gene is TRBJ2-3, the V gene TRBV5-1; 8 nucleotides line up with TRBD1. V gave up 0 bases and J gave up 5 bases; unmatched junction bases: 11. The CDR3 contains 17 residues. CDR1 and CDR2 from the germline V gene are SGHRS and YFSETQ.

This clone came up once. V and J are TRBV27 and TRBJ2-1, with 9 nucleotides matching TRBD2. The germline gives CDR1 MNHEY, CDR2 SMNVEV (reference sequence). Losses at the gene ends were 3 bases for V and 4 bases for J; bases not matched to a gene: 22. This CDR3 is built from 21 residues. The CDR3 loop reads CASSFRERLAGRLPPYNEQFF. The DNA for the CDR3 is TGTGCCAGCAGTTTTCGAGAGAGGCTAGCGGGACGTCTTCCTCCTTACAATGAGCAGTTCTTC.

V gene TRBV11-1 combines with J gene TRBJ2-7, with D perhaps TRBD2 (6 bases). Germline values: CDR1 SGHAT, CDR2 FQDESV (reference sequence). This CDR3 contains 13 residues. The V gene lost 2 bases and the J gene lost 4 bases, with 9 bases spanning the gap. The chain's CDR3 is CASSLREHYEQYF. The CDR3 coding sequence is TGTGCCAGCAGCTTACGGGAGCATTACGAGCAGTACTTC. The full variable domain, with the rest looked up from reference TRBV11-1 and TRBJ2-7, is EAEVAQSPRYKITEKSQAVAFWCDPISGHATLYWYRQILGQGPELLVQFQDESVVDDSQLPKDRFSAERLKGVDSTLKIQPAELGDSAMYLCASSLREHYEQYFGPGTRLTVT.

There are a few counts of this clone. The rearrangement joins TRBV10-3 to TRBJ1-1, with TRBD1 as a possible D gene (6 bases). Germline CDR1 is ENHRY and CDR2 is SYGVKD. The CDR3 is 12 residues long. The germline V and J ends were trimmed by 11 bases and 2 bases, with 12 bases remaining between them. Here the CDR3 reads CAVKQGNTEAFF. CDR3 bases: TGTGCCGTCAAACAGGGAAACACTGAAGCTTTCTTT.

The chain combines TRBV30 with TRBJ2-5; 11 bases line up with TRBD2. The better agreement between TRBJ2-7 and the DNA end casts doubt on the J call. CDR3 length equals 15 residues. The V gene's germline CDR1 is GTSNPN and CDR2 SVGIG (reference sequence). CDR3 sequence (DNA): TGTGCCTGGAGTGCCTCTAGCGGGGGGCCCTACGAGCAGTACTTC. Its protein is CAWSASSGGPYEQYF.

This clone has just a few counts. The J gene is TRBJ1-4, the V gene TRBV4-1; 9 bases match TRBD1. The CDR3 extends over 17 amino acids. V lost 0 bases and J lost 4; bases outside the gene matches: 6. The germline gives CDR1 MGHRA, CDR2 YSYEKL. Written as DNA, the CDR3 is TGCGCCAGCAGCCAAGAAAGGGGACAGGGTGGTAATGAAAAACTGTTTTTT. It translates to CASSQERGQGGNEKLFF.

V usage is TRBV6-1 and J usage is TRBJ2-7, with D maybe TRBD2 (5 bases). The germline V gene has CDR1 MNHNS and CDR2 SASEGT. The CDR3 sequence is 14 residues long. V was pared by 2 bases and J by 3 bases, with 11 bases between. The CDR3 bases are TGTGCCAGCAGTGAAAGTCAGACTAACTACGAGCAGTACTTC. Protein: CASSESQTNYEQYF.

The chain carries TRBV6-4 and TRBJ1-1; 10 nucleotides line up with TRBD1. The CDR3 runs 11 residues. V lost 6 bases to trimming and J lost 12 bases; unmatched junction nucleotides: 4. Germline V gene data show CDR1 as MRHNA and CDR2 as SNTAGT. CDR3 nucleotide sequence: TGTGCCAGCAGGGGGACAGGGGCAACTTTCTTT. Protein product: CASRGTGATFF.

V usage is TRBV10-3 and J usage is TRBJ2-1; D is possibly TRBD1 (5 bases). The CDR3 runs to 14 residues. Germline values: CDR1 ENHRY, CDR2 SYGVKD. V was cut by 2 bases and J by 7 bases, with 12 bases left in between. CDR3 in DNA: TGTGCCATCAGTGAGCCCAGGGTCCCAAATGAGCAGTTCTTC. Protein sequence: CAISEPRVPNEQFF.

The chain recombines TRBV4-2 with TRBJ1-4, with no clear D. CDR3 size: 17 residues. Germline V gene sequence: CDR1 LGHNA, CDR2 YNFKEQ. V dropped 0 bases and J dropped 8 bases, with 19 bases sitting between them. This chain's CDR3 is CASSQEGVGLSREKLFF. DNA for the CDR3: TGTGCCAGCAGCCAAGAGGGAGTAGGGCTATCGCGGGAAAAACTGTTTTTT.